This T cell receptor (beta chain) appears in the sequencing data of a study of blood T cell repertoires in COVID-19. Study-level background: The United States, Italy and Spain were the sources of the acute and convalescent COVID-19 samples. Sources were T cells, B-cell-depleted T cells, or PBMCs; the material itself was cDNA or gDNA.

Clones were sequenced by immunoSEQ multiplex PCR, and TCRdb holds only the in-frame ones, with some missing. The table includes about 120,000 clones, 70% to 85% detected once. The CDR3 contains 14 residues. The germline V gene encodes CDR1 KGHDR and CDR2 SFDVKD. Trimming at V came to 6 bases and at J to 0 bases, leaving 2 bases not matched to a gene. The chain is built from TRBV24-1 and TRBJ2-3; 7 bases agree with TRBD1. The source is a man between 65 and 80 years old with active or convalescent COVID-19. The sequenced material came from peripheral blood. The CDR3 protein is CATSMTGSTDTQYF. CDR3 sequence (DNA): TGTGCCACCAGTATGACAGGGAGCACAGATACGCAGTATTTT.